Shown below are 17 T cell receptor beta chains from a single sample sequenced in a study of cytomegalovirus exposure and HLA in healthy donors. The method was immunoSEQ multiplex PCR; TCRdb's version includes in-frame clones alone and lacks a portion of them. The sample lists under 200,000 clones, about 90% occurring once. Source material: PBMCs. All receptors derive from a man in his late teens or twenties in good health and CMV-seropositive.

This chain joins TRBV28 and TRBJ1-5; weak D call: TRBD1 (6 bases). In germline, CDR1 is MDHEN, CDR2 SYDVKM. The V and J ends lost 3 bases and 1 base respectively, with 10 bases between them. The CDR3 is made up of 15 amino acids. The DNA of the CDR3 is TGTGCCAGCAGTTTCGGCAGGGGAAGCAATCAGCCCCAGCATTTT. Protein product: CASSFGRGSNQPQHF.

This chain connects TRBV4-1 to TRBJ2-1; D perhaps matches TRBD2 (5 bases). Looked up from germline, CDR1 is MGHRA and CDR2 is YSYEKL. The ends were cut back, 6 bases at V and 4 bases at J, with 19 bases in the middle. The CDR3 loop spans 16 amino acids. CDR3 sequence reads: CASRALERPSYNEQFF. CDR3 nucleotides: TGCGCCAGCAGGGCCTTAGAGCGGCCTTCTTACAATGAGCAGTTCTTC.

In the case of this clone: The sample holds other DNA sequences that translate to the same CDR3. This chain's CDR3 is CASSQDPGYGYTF. CDR3 DNA: TGCGCCAGCAGCCAAGATCCAGGGTATGGCTACACCTTC. V usage is TRBV4-1 and J usage is TRBJ1-2, with D tentatively TRBD1 (5 bases). V lost 0 bases, J lost 5 bases, and 7 bases lay in between. The CDR3 runs to 13 residues. The germline V gene encodes CDR1 MGHRA and CDR2 YSYEKL.

The chain couples TRBV5-5 to TRBJ2-1; D possibly corresponds to TRBD2 (6 bases). The CDR3 has 15 amino acids. Germline values: CDR1 SGHKS, CDR2 YYEKEE (reference sequence). V lost 4 bases, J lost 2 bases, and 13 bases lay in between. CDR3 in DNA: TGTGCCAGCAGCACACCGGGACTTACCTACAATGAGCAGTTCTTC. Amino acid sequence: CASSTPGLTYNEQFF.

The V gene is TRBV25-1, the J gene TRBJ2-3; 7 bases are a match to TRBD1. This CDR3 spans 14 amino acids. V shed 6 bases, J shed 1 base, and the junction held 4 bases outside the gene matches. Germline V gene data show CDR1 as MGHDK and CDR2 as SYGVNS. CDR3 loop: CASSRGTGTDTQYF. The CDR3 bases are TGTGCCAGCAGCAGGGGGACCGGCACAGATACGCAGTATTTT.

This chain connects TRBV10-3 to TRBJ2-3, with 13 bases lining up with TRBD2. This CDR3 contains 16 residues. Germline trimming cut 7 bases from V and 0 bases from J; bases unmatched to any gene: 4. Germline lookup yields CDR1 ENHRY and CDR2 SYGVKD. The CDR3, as DNA: TGTGCCATCACTATGGGACTAGCGGGGAGCACAGATACGCAGTATTTT. This encodes CAITMGLAGSTDTQYF.

This clone was picked up one time. This sequence joins TRBV4-1 and TRBJ1-1, with D tentatively TRBD1 (5 bases). The CDR3 has 14 residues. Trimming removed 4 bases from V and 5 bases from J, with 14 bases in between. From germline, CDR1 is MGHRA and CDR2 YSYEKL. CDR3 in DNA: TGCGCCAGCAGCCTGCGGGGAGGGGAAACTGAAGCTTTCTTT. Translation gives CASSLRGGETEAFF.

This chain's CDR3 is CASSLTSGSADTQYF. DNA of the CDR3: TGTGCCAGCAGCTTAACTAGCGGGAGCGCAGATACGCAGTATTTT. The chain joins TRBV7-3 to TRBJ2-3; 9 nucleotides agree with TRBD2. V lost 0 bases, J lost 4 bases, and 2 bases stayed unmatched. In germline, CDR1 is SGHTA, CDR2 FQGTGA. The CDR3 extends over 15 amino acids.

This sequence joins TRBV6-5 and TRBJ2-1; D is uncertain. Germline CDR1 reads MNHEY; CDR2 reads SVGAGI. This CDR3 spans 14 amino acids. The V end was cut by 0 bases, the J end by 1 base, with 4 bases between. The CDR3 region is CASSYSGSYNEQFF. The CDR3 DNA follows: TGTGCCAGCAGTTACTCCGGGTCCTACAATGAGCAGTTCTTC.

The CDR3 DNA sequence: TGTGCCAGAAGCTTGGGGACTAGCGGGACCTCCATCAATGAGCAGTTCTTC. Amino acids: CARSLGTSGTSINEQFF. The chain links TRBV5-3 to TRBJ2-1; TRBD2 agrees at 12 bases. TRBV5-3 is labeled an ORF, and its function is uncertain. Losses at the gene ends were 0 bases for V and 6 bases for J; bases not matched to a gene: 7. CDR3 length equals 17 residues.

The chain is built from TRBV27 and TRBJ1-5; D possibly corresponds to TRBD1 (5 bases). The CDR3 covers 15 residues. Germline loops: CDR1 MNHEY, CDR2 SMNVEV (reference sequence). V shed 5 bases and J shed 11 bases, with 22 bases lying between them. The CDR3 here is CASSPDTPYSSAQHF. CDR3 in DNA: TGTGCCAGCAGTCCGGACACACCCTACTCGTCAGCCCAGCATTTT.

The count of this clone is one. V usage is TRBV19 and J usage is TRBJ1-5; 9 bases line up with TRBD1. With V trimmed by 5 bases and J by 4 bases, 12 bases remained unmatched. The germline V gene encodes CDR1 LNHDA and CDR2 SQIVND (reference sequence). CDR3 length: 17 residues. CDR3 in amino acids: CASSSRDRVEMNQPQHF. The CDR3 DNA sequence: TGTGCCAGTAGTTCGAGGGACAGGGTAGAAATGAATCAGCCCCAGCATTTT. The full variable domain, in which reference TRBV19 and TRBJ1-5 provide the parts outside the CDR3, is DGGITQSPKYLFRKEGQNVTLSCEQNLNHDAMYWYRQDPGQGLRLIYYSQIVNDFQKGDIAEGYSVSREKKESFPLTVTSAQKNPTAFYLCASSSRDRVEMNQPQHFGDGTRLSIL.

The chain employs TRBV15 and TRBJ2-5, with 14 bases lining up with TRBD2. The CDR3 is 18 residues long. CDR1 and CDR2 (germline): LNHNV, YYDKDF (reference sequence). The J segment lost 5 bases and the V segment lost 4 bases, leaving 12 bases of the junction unmatched. The CDR3 here is CATSIRPGTSGSFETQYF. DNA of the CDR3: TGTGCCACCAGCATACGTCCTGGGACTAGCGGGAGCTTCGAGACCCAGTACTTC.

The chain has TRBV7-9 and TRBJ2-1; possibly TRBD2 for D (6 bases). The CDR3 consists of 14 residues. Deletions cut 5 bases from V and 7 bases from J, with 15 bases between. Germline V CDR1 and CDR2: SEHNR, FQNEAQ (reference sequence). CDR3 sequence (DNA): TGTGCCAGCAGCCCACAGACTAGTCGGAATGAGCAGTTCTTC. This translates into CASSPQTSRNEQFF.

The chain combines TRBV11-2 with TRBJ2-1; D uncertain. V was pared by 0 bases and J by 6 bases, with 9 bases between. This CDR3 is 14 amino acids long. CDR1 SGHAT and CDR2 FQNNGV come from the germline V gene. CDR3 sequence: CASSLELSLNEQFF. Here the CDR3 DNA reads TGTGCCAGCAGCTTAGAACTCTCTCTCAATGAGCAGTTCTTC.

V is TRBV5-1 and J is TRBJ2-3, with TRBD2 matching over 11 bases. Germline V gives CDR1 SGHRS, CDR2 YFSETQ. The junction had 4 bases not matched to a gene; V was cut back by 1 base and J by 0 bases. CDR3 length: 17 residues. CDR3 sequence (DNA): TGCGCCAGCAGCTTGCAAGGGACTAGCGGAAGCACAGATACGCAGTATTTT. Residues: CASSLQGTSGSTDTQYF.

The V call is TRBV30, the J call TRBJ2-1; tentatively, D is TRBD2 (6 bases). The germline V gene has CDR1 GTSNPN and CDR2 SVGIG (reference sequence). Trimming removed 4 bases at V and 0 bases at J, with 13 bases between. This CDR3 region has 15 residues. The CDR3 sequence: CAWTLWRDSYNEQFF. In DNA, the CDR3 is TGTGCCTGGACCCTGTGGCGGGACTCCTACAATGAGCAGTTCTTC.